These T cell receptor beta chains were read from a single sample in a study of OX40 agonist ivuxolimab in advanced cancers. The assay was immunoSEQ multiplex PCR, and TCRdb's table has in-frame clones only and misses some. This table has approximately 46,000 clones, roughly 87% appearing once. The material sequenced was CD4+ or CD8+ T cells sorted from blood, taken in a trial of the OX40 agonist ivuxolimab. The source is an adult with an advanced solid tumor such as melanoma, head and neck, liver or kidney cancer. Both conserved end residues are part of each CDR3. D genes are given only for firm matches. Clone size, where shown, is once, few, many, or a class for clones that have expanded.

size,J,length,D,V,DNA,CDR3
NA,TRBJ2-1,16,NA,TRBV14,TGTGCCAGCAGCCAAGGTTCGGACAGACCCTACAATGAGCAGTTCTTC,CASSQGSDRPYNEQFF
NA,TRBJ2-1,15,NA,TRBV9,TGTGCCAGCAGCGTAGAAACACAGGGAGACAATGAGCAGTTCTTC,CASSVETQGDNEQFF
few,TRBJ1-1,14,NA,TRBV7-8,TGTGCCAGCAGCCCCGAGCGCGGGAACACTGAAGCTTTCTTT,CASSPERGNTEAFF
NA,TRBJ1-6,14,NA,TRBV9,TGTGCCAGCAGCGTTTCAGGGAGCAATTCACCCCTCCACTTT,CASSVSGSNSPLHF
NA,TRBJ1-4,14,NA,TRBV7-9,TGTGCCAGCAGCTTAGCGGGGAACGGTGAAAAACTGTTTTTT,CASSLAGNGEKLFF
NA,TRBJ2-7,16,NA,TRBV9,TGTGCCAGCAGCGTAGATGGTACAGCTTACTCCTACGAGCAGTACTTC,CASSVDGTAYSYEQYF
NA,TRBJ2-7,15,NA,TRBV4-3,TGCGCCAGCAGCCAAGATCGTATGGGCAAATACGAGCAGTACTTC,CASSQDRMGKYEQYF
NA,TRBJ1-2,14,NA,TRBV27,TGTGCCAGCAGTTTATCCCAGGGATCCTATGGCTACACCTTC,CASSLSQGSYGYTF
NA,TRBJ2-7,13,NA,TRBV7-9,TGTGCCAGCAGCTTCGGGGGTTTGTACGAGCAGTACTTC,CASSFGGLYEQYF
NA,TRBJ2-5,17,TRBD2,TRBV7-6,TGTGCCAGCAGCCCAGATAGCGGGGGGAGCCTCCAAGAGACCCAGTACTTC,CASSPDSGGSLQETQYF
NA,TRBJ2-2,14,NA,TRBV5-4,TGTGCCAGCAGCTTGGCAGGGTACACCGGGGAGCTGTTTTTT,CASSLAGYTGELFF
NA,TRBJ1-1,14,NA,TRBV7-3,TGTGCCAGCAGCTTAACCCCGGACAGTATGGAAGCTTTCTTT,CASSLTPDSMEAFF
NA,TRBJ1-1,13,NA,TRBV4-3,TGCGCCAGCAGCGACGGGGCGGGCACTGAAGCTTTCTTT,CASSDGAGTEAFF
NA,TRBJ1-2,13,TRBD1,TRBV7-9,TGTGCCAGCAGCGATGACAGGGCCCATGGCTACACCTTC,CASSDDRAHGYTF
NA,TRBJ2-1,15,TRBD2,TRBV7-6,TGTGCCAGCGCTTCCTCGGCGGGGGGGATGATTGAGCAGTTCTTC,CASASSAGGMIEQFF
NA,TRBJ1-1,16,NA,TRBV5-8,TGTGCCAGCAGCTACCCCCCGTTGATGGTTGGGACTGAAGCTTTCTTT,CASSYPPLMVGTEAFF
once,TRBJ2-2,15,TRBD2,TRBV5-6,TGTGCCAGCAGCTCCCCCCTGGGGGGGGCCGGGGAGCTGTTTTTT,CASSSPLGGAGELFF
once,TRBJ2-2,11,TRBD1,TRBV6-1,TGTGCCAGCAGGACCGACAGGGCCCTGTTTTTT,CASRTDRALFF
NA,TRBJ2-1,15,TRBD2,TRBV11-3,TGTGCCAGCAGCTGGACAGCGGGGGGGCGAAATGAGCAGTTCTTC,CASSWTAGGRNEQFF
NA,TRBJ2-1,12,NA,TRBV5-4,TGTGCCAGCAGCTTGATGTTGGGTGAGCAGTTCTTC,CASSLMLGEQFF
NA,TRBJ1-2,13,NA,TRBV6-5,TGTGCCAGCGCGGACGGAGCTAACTATGGCTACACCTTC,CASADGANYGYTF
NA,TRBJ1-1,14,TRBD1,TRBV28,TGTGCCGCTTCGGACAGGGGGAAGAACACTGAAGCTTTCTTT,CAASDRGKNTEAFF
NA,TRBJ1-1,14,NA,TRBV2,TGTGCCAGCAGTGCGCCGGGACGTAACACTGAAGCTTTCTTT,CASSAPGRNTEAFF
NA,TRBJ2-5,15,NA,TRBV27,TGTGCCAGCAGTTCGTATGGGACCAAGGGAGAGACCCAGTACTTC,CASSSYGTKGETQYF
NA,TRBJ2-3,13,NA,TRBV7-9,TGTGCCAGCAGCTTAGCGACTCAACATACGCAGTATTTT,CASSLATQHTQYF
once,TRBJ1-6,16,NA,TRBV28,TGTGCCAGCAGCCGGTGGGAGAGCTCCTATAATTCACCCCTCCACTTT,CASSRWESSYNSPLHF
NA,TRBJ2-2,16,TRBD1,TRBV9,TGTGCCAGCAGCGTCCACAGGGGGCTGAACACCGGGGAGCTGTTTTTT,CASSVHRGLNTGELFF
NA,TRBJ2-5,14,NA,TRBV29-1,TGCAGCGTTGATTTTGGGACGGTGAAAGAGACCCAGTACTTC,CSVDFGTVKETQYF
NA,TRBJ1-2,14,NA,TRBV9,TGTGCCAGCAGCGTAGAGGGTGTCGGCTATGGCTACACCTTC,CASSVEGVGYGYTF
NA,TRBJ2-2,14,NA,TRBV28,TGTGCCAGCAGTTTAGGGGGAAATGGCGGGGAGCTGTTTTTT,CASSLGGNGGELFF
once,TRBJ1-1,15,TRBD1,TRBV4-2,TGTGCCAGCACTTCCTCAACAGGGGTGAACACTGAAGCTTTCTTT,CASTSSTGVNTEAFF
NA,TRBJ2-1,15,NA,TRBV14,TGTGCCAGCAGCCCTACAGGGAGCTCCTACAATGAGCAGTTCTTC,CASSPTGSSYNEQFF
NA,TRBJ1-1,13,TRBD1,TRBV2,TGTGCCAGCACTAAAGAGACAGGGATTGAAGCTTTCTTT,CASTKETGIEAFF
NA,TRBJ2-5,16,NA,TRBV28,TGTGCCAGCAGTTACCTCCCCCGGGACAACAAAGAGACCCAGTACTTC,CASSYLPRDNKETQYF
NA,TRBJ1-1,10,NA,TRBV2,TGTGCCACCGGGGGGGCCCGGGCTTTCTTT,CATGGARAFF
NA,TRBJ2-2,17,TRBD1,TRBV9,TGTGCCAGCAGCGGCACTGACAGGGGGCGGAACACCGGGGAGCTGTTTTTT,CASSGTDRGRNTGELFF
NA,TRBJ2-4,14,TRBD1,TRBV10-2,TGCGCCAGCAGTGAGCCGGGACAGGGTGGAATTCAGTACTTC,CASSEPGQGGIQYF
NA,TRBJ2-7,15,TRBD1,TRBV6-5,TGTGCCAGCAGCCTCGGACAGGGGCTCATCTACGAGCAGTACTTC,CASSLGQGLIYEQYF
NA,TRBJ2-2,11,NA,TRBV4-3,TGCGCCAGCAGCCAATCCGGGGAGCTGTTTTTT,CASSQSGELFF
NA,TRBJ1-4,14,NA,TRBV7-9,TGTGCCAGCAGCTTAGCGGGCCGGGATGAAAAACTGTTTTTT,CASSLAGRDEKLFF
NA,TRBJ1-5,11,NA,TRBV5-8,TGTGCCAGCAGCCTCGATCAGCCCCAGCATTTT,CASSLDQPQHF
NA,TRBJ1-2,14,NA,TRBV29-1,TGCAGCGTTCACTCAGGGAAGGCTAACTATGGCTACACCTTC,CSVHSGKANYGYTF
NA,TRBJ2-3,15,TRBD2,TRBV29-1,TGCAGCGTTGCCGGGGGGAGAAGCAACACAGATACGCAGTATTTT,CSVAGGRSNTDTQYF